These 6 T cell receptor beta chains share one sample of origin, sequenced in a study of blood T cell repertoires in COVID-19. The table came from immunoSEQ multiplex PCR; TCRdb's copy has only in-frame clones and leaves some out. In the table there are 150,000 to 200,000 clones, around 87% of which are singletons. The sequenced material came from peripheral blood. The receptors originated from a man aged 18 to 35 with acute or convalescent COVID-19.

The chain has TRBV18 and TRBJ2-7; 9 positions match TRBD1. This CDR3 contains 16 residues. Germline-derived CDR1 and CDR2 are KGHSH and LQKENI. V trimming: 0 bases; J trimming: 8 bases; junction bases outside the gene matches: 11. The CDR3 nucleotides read TGTGCCAGCTCACCACCCTGGACAGGGGTGGTTGAGAAGCAGTACTTC. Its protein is CASSPPWTGVVEKQYF.

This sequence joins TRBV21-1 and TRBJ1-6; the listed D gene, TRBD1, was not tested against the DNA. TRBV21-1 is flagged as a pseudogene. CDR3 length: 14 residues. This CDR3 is CASNLQGKDSPLHF. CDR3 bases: TGTGCCAGCAACTTACAGGGGAAGGATTCACCCCTCCACTTT.

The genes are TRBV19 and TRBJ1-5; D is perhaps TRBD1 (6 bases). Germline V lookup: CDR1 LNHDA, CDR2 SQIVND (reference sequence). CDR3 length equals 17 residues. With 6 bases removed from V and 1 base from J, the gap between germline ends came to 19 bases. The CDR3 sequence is CASSRSRGLGSNQPQHF. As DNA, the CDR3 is TGTGCCAGTAGCCGAAGCAGGGGTTTGGGGAGCAATCAGCCCCAGCATTTT.

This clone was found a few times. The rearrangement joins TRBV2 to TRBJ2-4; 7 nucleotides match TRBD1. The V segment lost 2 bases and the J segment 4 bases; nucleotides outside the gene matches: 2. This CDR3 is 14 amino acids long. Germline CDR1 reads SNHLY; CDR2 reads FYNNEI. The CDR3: CASSETGEKNIQYF. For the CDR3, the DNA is TGTGCCAGCAGTGAAACAGGGGAAAAAAACATTCAGTACTTC.

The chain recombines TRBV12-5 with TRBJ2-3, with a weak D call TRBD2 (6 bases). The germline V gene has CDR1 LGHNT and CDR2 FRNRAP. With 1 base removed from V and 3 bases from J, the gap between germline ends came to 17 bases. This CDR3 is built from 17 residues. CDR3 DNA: TGTGCTAGTGGTTTGGGTACGCAAGTACGGGGGACAGATACGCAGTATTTT. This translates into CASGLGTQVRGTDTQYF. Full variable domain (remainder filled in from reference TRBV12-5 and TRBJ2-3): DARVTQTPRHKVTEMGQEVTMRCQPILGHNTVFWYRQTMMQGLELLAYFRNRAPLDDSGMPKDRFSAEMPDATLATLKIQPSEPRDSAVYFCASGLGTQVRGTDTQYFGPGTRLTVL.

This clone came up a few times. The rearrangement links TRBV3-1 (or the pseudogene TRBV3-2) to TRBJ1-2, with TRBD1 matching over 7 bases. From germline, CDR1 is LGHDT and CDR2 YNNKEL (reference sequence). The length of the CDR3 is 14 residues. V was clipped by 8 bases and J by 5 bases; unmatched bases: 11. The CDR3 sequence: CASGHGTAKYGYTF. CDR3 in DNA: TGTGCCAGCGGACACGGGACAGCGAAATATGGCTACACCTTC.